A selection of T cell receptor beta chains follows, all from one sample in a study of blood T cell repertoires in COVID-19. The assay was immunoSEQ multiplex PCR, and TCRdb's table has in-frame clones only and misses some. Of roughly 200,000 clones listed, around 88% are singletons. The source material was PBMCs or T cells enriched from blood (not recorded which). The receptors here all came from a woman in her 30s who had been exposed to COVID-19. The CDR3 runs from the conserved cysteine through the conserved F or W. D genes are given only for firm matches. Expanded clones are given a class, and other clones once, few, many or no size at all.

j_gene,v_gene,abundance,d_gene,CDR3nt,CDR3aa
TRBJ1-6,TRBV9,-,TRBD1,TGTGCCAGCAGCGACCCCGGACAGGGGGATAATTCACCCCTCCACTTT,CASSDPGQGDNSPLHF
TRBJ2-7,TRBV25-1,-,-,TGTGCCAGCAGTAAACAGGGTTTTTCGTACGAGCAGTACTTC,CASSKQGFSYEQYF
TRBJ2-5,TRBV18,once,-,TGTGCCAGCTCACCACCGGCAGTCCAAGAGACCCAGTACTTC,CASSPPAVQETQYF
TRBJ2-7,TRBV5-1,-,TRBD1,TGCGCCAGCAGCTGGCTGACAGGGCGCGACGAGCAGTACTTC,CASSWLTGRDEQYF
TRBJ1-1,TRBV27,-,-,TGTGCCAGCAGGCCCCAAACTTTCTTCGGTGAAGCTTTCTTT,CASRPQTFFGEAFF
TRBJ2-3,TRBV6-1,-,TRBD2,TGTGCCAGCAGTGAAGCTCAGGTAGCGGGGGGGCAAGATACGCAGTATTTT,CASSEAQVAGGQDTQYF
TRBJ1-6,TRBV29-1,-,-,TGCAGCGTTGAAGAGGAGGGTTCACCCCTCCACTTT,CSVEEEGSPLHF
TRBJ2-2,TRBV9,few,-,TGTGCCAGCAGCGTAGATCCGAGCCTCACCGGGGAGCTGTTTTTT,CASSVDPSLTGELFF
TRBJ1-1,TRBV10-1,-,-,TGCGCCAGCAGTACCCGGGACTCCGCCTGGGAGAACACTGAAGCTTTCTTT,CASSTRDSAWENTEAFF
TRBJ2-2,TRBV7-2,-,-,TGTGCCAGCAGCTTAGCGCTCAGGGGATTACCCGGGGAGCTGTTTTTT,CASSLALRGLPGELFF
TRBJ2-1,TRBV7-9,-,TRBD2,TGTGCCAGCAGCTTAGTATCACTAGCGGGGGGTCGTGAGCAGTTCTTC,CASSLVSLAGGREQFF
TRBJ1-6,TRBV5-5,-,-,TGTGCCAGCAGCTTCAATGGGGAAGGGGCACCCCTCCACTTT,CASSFNGEGAPLHF
TRBJ2-6,TRBV7-2,-,-,TGTGCCAGCAGCTCAGGGGATTACTCTGGGGCCAACGTCCTGACTTTC,CASSSGDYSGANVLTF
TRBJ1-5,TRBV7-2,-,TRBD1,TGTGCCAGCAGCTTAACAGGGGGCTTGGGTCAGCCCCAGCATTTT,CASSLTGGLGQPQHF
TRBJ1-3,TRBV9,few,-,TGTGCCAGCAGCGGCGGGGGATCTGGAAACACCATATATTTT,CASSGGGSGNTIYF
TRBJ1-2,TRBV7-9,-,TRBD1,TGTGCCAGCAGCTTCGGACAGGGGACCTATGGCTACACCTTC,CASSFGQGTYGYTF
TRBJ1-2,TRBV19,-,TRBD1,TGTGCCAGTACTGCCTGGGACAGATACCATGGCTACACCTTC,CASTAWDRYHGYTF
TRBJ2-7,TRBV5-6,-,TRBD1,TGTGCCAGCAGCATGACCGGGACAGGTGACGAGCAGTACTTC,CASSMTGTGDEQYF